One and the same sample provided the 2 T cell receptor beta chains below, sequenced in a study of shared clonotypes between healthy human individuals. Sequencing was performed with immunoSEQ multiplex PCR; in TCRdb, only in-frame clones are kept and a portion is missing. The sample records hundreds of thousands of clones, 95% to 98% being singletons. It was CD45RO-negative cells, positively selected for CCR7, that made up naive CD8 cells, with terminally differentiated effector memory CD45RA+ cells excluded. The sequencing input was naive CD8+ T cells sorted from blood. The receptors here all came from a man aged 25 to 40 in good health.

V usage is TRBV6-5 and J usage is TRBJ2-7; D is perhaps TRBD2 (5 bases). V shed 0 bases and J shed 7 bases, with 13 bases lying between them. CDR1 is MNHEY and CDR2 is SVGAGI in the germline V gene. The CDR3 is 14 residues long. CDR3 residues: CASSYSSPTGEQYF. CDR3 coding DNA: TGTGCCAGCAGTTACTCGAGCCCGACGGGGGAGCAGTACTTC.

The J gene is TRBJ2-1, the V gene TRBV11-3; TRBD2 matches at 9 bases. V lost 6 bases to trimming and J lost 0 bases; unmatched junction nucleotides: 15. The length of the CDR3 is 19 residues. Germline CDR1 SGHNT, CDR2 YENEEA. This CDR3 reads CASSPRTSETSSSYNEQFF. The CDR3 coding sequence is TGTGCCAGCAGTCCCAGGACTAGCGAGACCTCAAGCTCCTACAATGAGCAGTTCTTC.